These 9 T cell receptor beta chains were sequenced from one sample in a study of blood T cell repertoires in COVID-19. Data came from immunoSEQ multiplex PCR; TCRdb stores just in-frame clones and leaves some out. The sample yields 60,000 to 85,000 clones, 74% seen once. The material sequenced was peripheral blood. These TCRs come from a human donor with acute or convalescent COVID-19. The donor label of this sample is uncertain.

The chain recombines TRBV5-1 with TRBJ2-7, with D possibly matching TRBD2 (5 bases). Per the germline V gene, CDR1 is SGHRS and CDR2 is YFSETQ. The length of the CDR3 is 14 residues. Trimming removed 1 base from V and 3 bases from J, with 11 bases in between. The CDR3 DNA is TGCGCCAGCAGCTTGAACGGGAACTACTACGAGCAGTACTTC. This translates into CASSLNGNYYEQYF.

The V and J genes are TRBV6-5 and TRBJ1-2, with 8 bases that match TRBD1. The CDR3 covers 13 residues. Germline-derived CDR1 and CDR2 are MNHEY and SVGAGI. The V gene end was trimmed by 6 bases and the J gene end by 8 bases; junction bases not matched to a gene: 8. The CDR3 loop reads CASSRQGLRGYTF. CDR3 bases: TGTGCCAGCAGCAGACAGGGGCTGCGCGGCTACACCTTC.

The V call is TRBV7-9, the J call TRBJ2-3; 7 nucleotides line up with TRBD2. The germline V gene has CDR1 SEHNR and CDR2 FQNEAQ (reference sequence). J gave up 6 bases and V 0 bases, and 12 bases lay outside the gene matches. CDR3 length: 17 residues. CDR3 nucleotides: TGTGCCAGCAGCTTAGCCCGGGCCATGCGGGAGTCGGATACGCAGTATTTT. Residues: CASSLARAMRESDTQYF.

This clone showed up just once. This sequence joins TRBV5-6 and TRBJ1-4; D uncertain. V gave up 0 bases and J gave up 3 bases, with 9 bases separating them. CDR3 length equals 15 residues. CDR1 and CDR2 (germline): SGHDT, YYEEEE. The CDR3 sequence is CASSLGPGPNEKLFF. CDR3 nucleotides: TGTGCCAGCAGCTTGGGCCCAGGCCCTAATGAAAAACTGTTTTTT.

This sequence joins TRBV3-1 (or the pseudogene TRBV3-2) and TRBJ2-3; 9 bases match TRBD1. This CDR3 comprises 16 residues. Trimming took 0 bases from V and 2 from J; bases not matched to a gene: 3. Germline CDR1 and CDR2: LGHDT and YNNKEL (reference sequence). The CDR3 coding sequence is TGTGCCAGCAGCCAAGATTGGACAGGGGACACAGATACGCAGTATTTT. Translating gives CASSQDWTGDTDTQYF.

The chain links TRBV5-6 to TRBJ1-3; D is uncertain. CDR3 length: 16 residues. Trimming pared 4 bases from V and 3 bases from J, leaving 17 bases between. Germline-derived CDR1 and CDR2 are SGHDT and YYEEEE. CDR3 region: CASSPKNAAFGNTIYF. The DNA of the CDR3 is TGTGCCAGCAGCCCTAAGAATGCGGCCTTTGGAAACACCATATATTTT.

The chain recombines TRBV15 with TRBJ1-1; D is ambiguous. CDR1 and CDR2 from the germline V gene are LNHNV and YYDKDF (reference sequence). The germline V and J ends were trimmed by 3 bases and 5 bases, with 10 bases remaining between them. CDR3 length: 13 residues. In DNA, the CDR3 is TGTGCCACCAGCAGGATAGGGAGGACTGAAGCTTTCTTT. Translation gives CATSRIGRTEAFF.

The CDR3 protein is CASSVPRTGTGGELFF. The CDR3, as DNA: TGTGCCAGCAGTGTTCCCCGGACAGGGACGGGCGGGGAGCTGTTTTTT. The V call is TRBV25-1, the J call TRBJ2-2; 8 nucleotides agree with TRBD1. The CDR3 extends over 16 amino acids. From germline, CDR1 is MGHDK and CDR2 SYGVNS. V shed 4 bases, J shed 7 bases, and the junction held 11 bases outside the gene matches.

The chain has TRBV7-9 and TRBJ2-3; D is unresolved. Trimming took 5 bases from V and 2 from J, leaving 8 bases between them. Germline CDR1 SEHNR, CDR2 FQNEAQ (reference sequence). The CDR3 has 13 amino acids. DNA for the CDR3: TGTGCCAGCAGCCCACACCTCACAGATACGCAGTATTTT. This translates into CASSPHLTDTQYF.